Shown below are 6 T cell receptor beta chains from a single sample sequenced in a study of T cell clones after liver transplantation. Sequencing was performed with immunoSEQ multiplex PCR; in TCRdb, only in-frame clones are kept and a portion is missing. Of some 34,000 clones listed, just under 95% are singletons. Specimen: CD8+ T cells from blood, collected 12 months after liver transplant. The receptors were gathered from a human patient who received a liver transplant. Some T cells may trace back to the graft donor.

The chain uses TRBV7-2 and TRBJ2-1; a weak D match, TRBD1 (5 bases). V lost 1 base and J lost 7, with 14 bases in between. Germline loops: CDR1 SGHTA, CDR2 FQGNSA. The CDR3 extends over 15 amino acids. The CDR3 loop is CASSLGQGLGNEQFF. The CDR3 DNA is TGTGCCAGCAGCTTAGGGCAGGGTCTAGGGAATGAGCAGTTCTTC. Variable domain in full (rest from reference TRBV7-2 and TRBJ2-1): GAGVSQSPSNKVTEKGKDVELRCDPISGHTALYWYRQSLGQGLEFLIYFQGNSAPDKSGLPSDRFSAERTGGSVSTLTIQRTQQEDSAVYLCASSLGQGLGNEQFFGPGTRLTVL.

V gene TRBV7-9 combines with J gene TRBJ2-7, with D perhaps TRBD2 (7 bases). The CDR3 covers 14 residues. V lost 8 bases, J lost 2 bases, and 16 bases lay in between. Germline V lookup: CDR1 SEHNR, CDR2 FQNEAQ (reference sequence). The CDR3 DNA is TGTGCCAGCCAAAAGGGGGGGCGCCCCTACGAGCAGTACTTC. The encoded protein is CASQKGGRPYEQYF.

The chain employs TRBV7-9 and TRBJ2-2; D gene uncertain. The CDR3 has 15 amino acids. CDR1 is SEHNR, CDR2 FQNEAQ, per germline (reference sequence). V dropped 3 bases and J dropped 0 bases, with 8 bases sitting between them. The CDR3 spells CASSFDPSNTGELFF. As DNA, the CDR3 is TGTGCCAGCAGCTTCGATCCTTCGAACACCGGGGAGCTGTTTTTT. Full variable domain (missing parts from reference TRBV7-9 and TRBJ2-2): DTGVSQNPRHKITKRGQNVTFRCDPISEHNRLYWYRQTLGQGPEFLTYFQNEAQLEKSRLLSDRFSAERPKGSFSTLEIQRTEQGDSAMYLCASSFDPSNTGELFFGEGSRLTVL.

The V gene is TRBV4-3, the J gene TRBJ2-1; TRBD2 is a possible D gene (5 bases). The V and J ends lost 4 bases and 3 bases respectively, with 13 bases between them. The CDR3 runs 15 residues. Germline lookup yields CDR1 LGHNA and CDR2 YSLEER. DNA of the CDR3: TGCGCCAGCAGCCTTTCGGACTTGAACTACAATGAGCAGTTCTTC. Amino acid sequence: CASSLSDLNYNEQFF.

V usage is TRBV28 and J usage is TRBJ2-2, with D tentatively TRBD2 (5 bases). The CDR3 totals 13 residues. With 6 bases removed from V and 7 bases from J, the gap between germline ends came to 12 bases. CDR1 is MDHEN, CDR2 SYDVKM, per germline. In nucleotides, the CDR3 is TGTGCCAGCAGCCACCGGGGTCTCGGGGAGCTGTTTTTT. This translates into CASSHRGLGELFF.

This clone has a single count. The CDR3: CSVEWAGGPPYEQYF. The CDR3 bases are TGCAGCGTTGAATGGGCAGGGGGGCCCCCCTACGAGCAGTACTTC. The chain links TRBV29-1 to TRBJ2-7; tentatively, D is TRBD1 (7 bases). The V gene's germline CDR1 is SQVTM and CDR2 ANQGSEA. V dropped 2 bases and J dropped 2 bases, with 16 bases sitting between them. CDR3 length equals 15 residues.